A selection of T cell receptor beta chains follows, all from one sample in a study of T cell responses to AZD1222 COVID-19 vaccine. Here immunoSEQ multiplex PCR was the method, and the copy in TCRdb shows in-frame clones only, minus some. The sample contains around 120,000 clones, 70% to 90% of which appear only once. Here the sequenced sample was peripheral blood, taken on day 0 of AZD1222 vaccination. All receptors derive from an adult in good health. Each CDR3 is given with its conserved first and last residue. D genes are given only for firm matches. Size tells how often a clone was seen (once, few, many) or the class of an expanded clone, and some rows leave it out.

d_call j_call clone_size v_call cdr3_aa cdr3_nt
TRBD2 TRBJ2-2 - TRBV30 CAWQREGAGELFF TGTGCCTGGCAGCGGGAGGGCGCCGGGGAGCTGTTTTTT
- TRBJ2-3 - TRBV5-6 CASSLAGQGDTDTQYF TGTGCCAGCAGCTTGGCCGGGCAGGGAGACACAGATACGCAGTATTTT
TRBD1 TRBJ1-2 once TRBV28 CASSVTGQGATNGYTF TGTGCCAGCAGTGTTACTGGACAGGGGGCTACCAATGGCTACACCTTC
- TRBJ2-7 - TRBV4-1 CASSQGEAYEQYF TGCGCCAGCAGCCAAGGGGAGGCTTACGAGCAGTACTTC
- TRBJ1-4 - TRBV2 CASKLWTDTATNEKLFF TGTGCCAGCAAGCTATGGACAGACACTGCTACTAATGAAAAACTGTTTTTT
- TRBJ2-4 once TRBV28 CASSFYQGRNIQYF TGTGCCAGCAGTTTCTATCAGGGCCGGAACATTCAGTACTTC
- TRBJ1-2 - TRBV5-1 CASSFSSSMNGYTF TGCGCCAGCAGCTTCTCATCGTCAATGAATGGCTACACCTTC
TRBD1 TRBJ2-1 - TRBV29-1 CSVTDRGRSYNEQFF TGCAGCGTGACCGACAGGGGGCGGTCGTACAATGAGCAGTTCTTC
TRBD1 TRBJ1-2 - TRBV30 CAWNPGGGIGGYTF TGTGCCTGGAATCCAGGGGGAGGAATTGGGGGCTACACCTTC
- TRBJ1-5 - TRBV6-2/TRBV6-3 CASSYAGLGQPQHF TGTGCCAGCAGTTACGCAGGGTTGGGTCAGCCCCAGCATTTT
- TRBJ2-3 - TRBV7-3 CASSSDRDTDTQYF TGTGCCAGCAGCTCTGACCGGGACACCGATACGCAGTATTTT
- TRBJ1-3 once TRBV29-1 CSVEGQLSGNTIYF TGCAGCGTTGAAGGACAGTTGTCTGGAAACACCATATATTTT
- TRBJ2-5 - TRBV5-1 CASSLSGAETQYF TGCGCCAGCAGCTTGTCAGGGGCAGAGACCCAGTACTTC
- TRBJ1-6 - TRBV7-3 CASSPGQLNSPLHF TGTGCCAGCAGCCCTGGACAGCTCAATTCACCCCTCCACTTT
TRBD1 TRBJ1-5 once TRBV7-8 CASNRLQGGQPQHF TGTGCCAGCAACCGACTTCAGGGGGGCCAGCCCCAGCATTTT
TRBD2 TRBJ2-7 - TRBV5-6 CASSFSAGGGNEQYF TGTGCCAGCAGCTTTTCGGCGGGAGGGGGGAACGAGCAGTACTTC
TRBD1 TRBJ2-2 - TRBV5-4 CASSRTGGTGELFF TGTGCCAGCAGTCGGACAGGGGGCACCGGGGAGCTGTTTTTT
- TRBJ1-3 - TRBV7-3 CASSPSSGNTIYF TGTGCCAGCAGCCCCAGCTCTGGAAACACCATATATTTT
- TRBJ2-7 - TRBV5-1 CASRPLGKGNEQYF TGCGCCAGCAGGCCATTGGGGAAAGGAAACGAGCAGTACTTC
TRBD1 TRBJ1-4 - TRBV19 CASSTADRLQTNEKLFF TGTGCCAGTAGTACGGCGGACAGGCTTCAAACTAATGAAAAACTGTTTTTT
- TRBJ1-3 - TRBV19 CASRSNPTTPSGNTIYF TGTGCCAGTAGATCGAACCCGACCACCCCGTCTGGAAACACCATATATTTT